One sample yielded the 14 T cell receptor beta chains listed below, sequenced in a study of blood T cells in healthy people across ages. With a J-beta primer mix and a sample-barcoded 5' primer, a second PCR ran roughly 7 to 11 cycles. TCRdb reanalysed the 5' RACE reads using MiXCR and keeps one entry per CDR3 protein. The sample shows around 800,000 distinct CDR3 sequences, less than 70% of them seen only once. The specimen sequenced was blood. The receptor source for this set is a man older than 75 in good health.

J is TRBJ2-2 and V is TRBV10-3; TRBD2 aligns across 11 bases. The V segment lost 6 bases and the J segment 2 bases; nucleotides outside the gene matches: 2. Germline CDR1 is ENHRY and CDR2 is SYGVKD. The CDR3 has 15 residues. The CDR3 DNA is TGTGCCATCAGGGGGACTAGCGGAAACACCGGGGAGCTGTTTTTT. It specifies CAIRGTSGNTGELFF.

The chain uses TRBV5-1 and TRBJ1-1, with D possibly TRBD1 on 5 matching bases. Trimming shortened V by 0 bases and J by 2 bases, and 8 bases separated the two germline ends. Germline V gene data show CDR1 as SGHRS and CDR2 as YFSETQ. This CDR3 has 14 amino acids. For the CDR3, the DNA is TGCGCCAGCAGCTTGGTCCAGGGCAACACTGAAGCTTTCTTT. It is translated as CASSLVQGNTEAFF.

Worth noting for this clonotype: The junction differs from germline at one of its ends, possibly a read error. The rearrangement joins TRBV12-5 to TRBJ2-6; D perhaps matches TRBD1 (5 bases). The CDR3 is 13 residues long. Germline V gene sequence: CDR1 LGHNT, CDR2 FRNRAP. The DNA for the CDR3 is TGTGCTAGTGGTTTCTCTGGGGCCAACGTCCCGACTTTC. Protein product: CASGFSGANVPTF.

The J gene is TRBJ1-5, the V gene TRBV12-3 or TRBV12-4, with 7 positions matching TRBD1. Trimming removed 1 base from V and 3 bases from J; junction bases left unmatched: 9. This CDR3 is built from 17 residues. CDR3 coding DNA: TGTGCCAGCAGTTTAGATGTGACAGGGCTCCCCAATCAGCCCCAGCATTTT. It specifies CASSLDVTGLPNQPQHF.

The V and J genes are TRBV29-1 and TRBJ2-2, with TRBD2 matching 8 bases. The germline CDR1 and CDR2 sequences are SQVTM and ANQGSEA. V lost 7 bases to trimming and J lost 8 bases; unmatched junction nucleotides: 6. The CDR3 has 12 amino acids. In DNA, the CDR3 is TGCAGCGGCGGGGGGTGGGGTGGGGAGCTGTTTTTT. Protein: CSGGGWGGELFF.

This sequence joins TRBV20-1 and TRBJ2-7; D unresolved. CDR1 and CDR2 from the germline V gene are DFQATT and SNEGSKA (reference sequence). This CDR3 spans 13 amino acids. V was trimmed by 6 bases and J by 0 bases, leaving 12 bases between them. The CDR3 nucleotides are TGCAGTGCAAGGGCCCCGGGCTCCTACGAGCAGTACTTC. Translation: CSARAPGSYEQYF.

The chain recombines TRBV5-1 with TRBJ1-1; 10 bases agree with TRBD1. Germline V gene lookup returns CDR1 SGHRS and CDR2 YFSETQ. Trimming cost V 4 bases and J 6 bases; bases outside gene matches: 9. This CDR3 region has 15 residues. The CDR3 reads CASSGGQGRIAEAFF. CDR3 coding DNA: TGCGCCAGCAGCGGGGGACAGGGGAGGATCGCTGAAGCTTTCTTT.

The gene calls are TRBV7-6 and TRBJ2-6; weak D call: TRBD1 (5 bases). Per the germline V gene, CDR1 is SGHVS and CDR2 is FNYEAQ. The CDR3 contains 20 residues. V shed 3 bases and J shed 0 bases, with 21 bases lying between them. The CDR3 sequence: CASSFVVGAQVDSGANVLTF. The DNA of the CDR3 is TGTGCCAGCAGCTTTGTTGTTGGGGCCCAGGTTGACTCTGGGGCCAACGTCCTGACTTTC.

The sample holds one count of this clonotype. The V and J genes are TRBV6-5 and TRBJ2-5; D is undetermined. Germline V CDR1 and CDR2: MNHEY, SVGAGI. CDR3 length equals 14 residues. Trimming cost V 2 bases and J 9 bases, with 16 bases left between them. This chain's CDR3 is CASSYGLGRVAQYF. CDR3 in DNA: TGTGCCAGCAGTTACGGGTTGGGTCGAGTGGCCCAGTACTTC.

This clonotype was observed a few times. This chain links TRBV2 with TRBJ2-7; D is possibly TRBD1 (5 bases). V gave up 4 bases and J gave up 2 bases, with 12 bases separating them. Germline loops: CDR1 SNHLY, CDR2 FYNNEI. CDR3 length: 14 residues. CDR3 residues: CASSVGRDAYEQYF. DNA for the CDR3: TGTGCCAGCAGTGTAGGCAGGGATGCCTACGAGCAGTACTTC.

V and J are TRBV10-3 and TRBJ1-6; D perhaps matches TRBD1 (6 bases). CDR3 length: 14 amino acids. Germline V gene lookup returns CDR1 ENHRY and CDR2 SYGVKD. V was trimmed by 6 bases and J by 6 bases, leaving 12 bases between them. CDR3 region: CAIRRDTFNSPLHF. The CDR3 nucleotides read TGTGCCATCAGAAGGGACACCTTTAATTCACCCCTCCACTTT.

This rearrangement joins TRBV29-1 to TRBJ2-1; a possible D gene is TRBD1 (6 bases). The J call may not be correct, given that the DNA end is closer to TRBJ2-7. The germline V gene encodes CDR1 SQVTM and CDR2 ANQGSEA. This CDR3 region has 14 residues. CDR3 nucleotide sequence: TGCAGCGTAGGATATGGACAGACTAACAATGAGCAGTACTTC. As protein: CSVGYGQTNNEQYF.

This chain links TRBV2 with TRBJ2-3; possible D gene TRBD2, 5 bases. The CDR3 sequence is 14 residues long. Per germline, CDR1 SNHLY and CDR2 FYNNEI. CDR3: CTSNLGGWTDTQYF. CDR3 nucleotides: TGTACCTCGAATCTCGGAGGCTGGACAGATACGCAGTATTTT.

The chain joins TRBV2 to TRBJ1-4; D is perhaps TRBD1 (5 bases). There are 11 residues in the CDR3. The V and J ends lost 6 bases and 16 bases respectively, with 15 bases between them. CDR1 and CDR2 from the germline V gene are SNHLY and FYNNEI. The CDR3 region is CASSERRGQFF. The DNA of the CDR3 is TGTGCCAGCAGCGAGCGGCGGGGCCAGTTTTTT.